The rows below give T cell receptor beta chains drawn from one sample of a study of T cells after posttransplantation cyclophosphamide. Clones were read by immunoSEQ multiplex PCR, and TCRdb kept only the in-frame ones, dropping some. The sample shows approximately 40,000 clones, around 80% of them seen only once. The material sequenced was CD4+ T cells sorted from blood, taken approximately 2,000 days after a stem cell transplant with posttransplant cyclophosphamide. Receptors originate from a female patient aged 35 to 55 who received an allogeneic stem cell transplant from a related donor, was CMV-positive, and had no GVHD. Among the T cells, some may be from the graft donor. Each CDR3 is given with its conserved first and last residue. The D gene is left open where the match is weak. Clone size, where shown, is once, few, many, or a class for clones that have expanded.

v_gene	abundance	j_gene	d_gene	CDR3nt	CDR3aa
TRBV15	-	TRBJ1-2	-	TGTGCCACCAGCACCCAGCGCGGGGGGTCGGGGGGTGGCTACACCTTC	CATSTQRGGSGGGYTF
TRBV10-3	-	TRBJ2-5	TRBD2	TGTGCCATCAGTGATAGGGCGGGGGGCCCCGAGACCCAGTACTTC	CAISDRAGGPETQYF
TRBV7-2	-	TRBJ1-2	-	TGTGCCAGCAGCACCTCCCTTCGACATCCTAACTATGGCTACACCTTC	CASSTSLRHPNYGYTF
TRBV6-1	-	TRBJ1-4	-	TGTGCCAGCAGTGGGGGGACACCAAATGAAAAACTGTTTTTT	CASSGGTPNEKLFF
TRBV13	-	TRBJ1-1	TRBD1	TGTGCCAGCAGCATCACGGGACAGGGAGTAACTGAAGCTTTCTTT	CASSITGQGVTEAFF
TRBV18	-	TRBJ1-3	-	TGTGCCAGCTCACGCCAGGGGATTGGAAACACCATATATTTT	CASSRQGIGNTIYF
TRBV18	-	TRBJ2-5	-	TGTGCCAGCTCACCACGACAGCAAGAGACCCAGTACTTC	CASSPRQQETQYF
TRBV19	-	TRBJ2-3	-	TGTGCCAGTAGGGGGGGTCCTTCCTTCACAGATACGCAGTATTTT	CASRGGPSFTDTQYF
TRBV20-1	-	TRBJ2-7	-	TGCAGTGCCGGCGGTCCTCTCGAGCAGTACTTC	CSAGGPLEQYF
TRBV6-4	-	TRBJ2-3	TRBD2	TGTGCCGCGGGGGAGCGGGTCCTCCATGGGGATACGCAGTATTTT	CAAGERVLHGDTQYF
TRBV5-5	-	TRBJ2-1	TRBD2	TGTGCCAGCAGCGGGGGACTAGCGGGAAACAATGAGCAGTTCTTC	CASSGGLAGNNEQFF
TRBV19	few	TRBJ1-5	-	TGTGCCAGTAGTTCCCCCGGACAGTATAGCAATCAGCCCCAGCATTTT	CASSSPGQYSNQPQHF
TRBV7-9	few	TRBJ2-7	-	TGTGCCAGCAGCTCCTTGAGGAGGGGTGCCGTCTACGAGCAGTACTTC	CASSSLRRGAVYEQYF
TRBV7-3	-	TRBJ1-2	-	TGTGCCAGCAGCTTAACGGGGACACCGATCTATGGCTACACCTTC	CASSLTGTPIYGYTF
TRBV11-3	-	TRBJ2-1	TRBD1	TGTGCCAGCAGCCCGGGACAGAGCTCCTACAATGAGCAGTTCTTC	CASSPGQSSYNEQFF
TRBV15	-	TRBJ2-3	TRBD2	TGTGCCACCAGCAAGTTAGCGGGGGAAATTGATACGCAGTATTTT	CATSKLAGEIDTQYF
TRBV5-1	-	TRBJ1-2	-	TGCGCCAGCAGCCCGTCGGGGGGCAGCGGCTATGGCTACACCTTC	CASSPSGGSGYGYTF
TRBV28	-	TRBJ2-7	-	TGTGCCAGCAGTTTACCCTCGGGGGTTTCCTACGAGCAGTACTTC	CASSLPSGVSYEQYF
TRBV29-1	-	TRBJ1-1	TRBD1	TGCAGCGTTGCGCGGGGACAGGGTAACACTGAAGCTTTCTTT	CSVARGQGNTEAFF
TRBV6-1	once	TRBJ2-2	TRBD1	TGTGCCAGCAGAGGACAGGGCAACACCGGGGAGCTGTTTTTT	CASRGQGNTGELFF
TRBV11-1	-	TRBJ1-1	-	TGTGCCAGCAGCCCCCGGGGGGGCACTGAAGCTTTCTTT	CASSPRGGTEAFF
TRBV10-3	-	TRBJ2-5	TRBD2	TGTGCCATCAGTGAGACAGCGGGGGGACAAGAGACCCAGTACTTC	CAISETAGGQETQYF
TRBV5-5	-	TRBJ2-7	TRBD1	TGTGCCAGCAGCTCCCTCCGGACAGGGTTTCCCGAGCAGTACTTC	CASSSLRTGFPEQYF
TRBV6-5	-	TRBJ2-2	-	TGTGCCAGCAGTTACGTCTGGACAGCAAACACCGGGGAGCTGTTTTTT	CASSYVWTANTGELFF
TRBV4-3	-	TRBJ2-7	TRBD1	TGCGCCAGCAGCACCCGACAGGGGCCCTACGAGCAGTACTTC	CASSTRQGPYEQYF
TRBV15	few	TRBJ2-7	TRBD1	TGTGCCACCAGCAGAGAACAGGGGGTCTACGAGCAGTACTTC	CATSREQGVYEQYF
TRBV7-6	once	TRBJ1-1	TRBD1	TGTGCCAGCAGCATACGAACAGGGGACACTGAAGCTTTCTTT	CASSIRTGDTEAFF
TRBV7-6	few	TRBJ2-7	TRBD1	TGTGCCAGCAGCTTAACGGGGACAGAGGGACGCGAGCAGTACTTC	CASSLTGTEGREQYF
TRBV10-1	few	TRBJ2-1	TRBD1	TGCGCCAGCAGTGAGAGGGACAGTTACAATGAGCAGTTCTTC	CASSERDSYNEQFF
TRBV9	-	TRBJ1-1	-	TGTGCCAGCAGCGTCGGACAGTTTTCTGAAGCTTTCTTT	CASSVGQFSEAFF
TRBV29-1	-	TRBJ2-1	TRBD2	TGCAGCGTTGAAGGCGGGACTAGCGGGGGGGCTAATGAGCAGTTCTTC	CSVEGGTSGGANEQFF
TRBV6-1	-	TRBJ2-2	TRBD2	TGTGCCAGCAGTGATTTGGCGGGGGGGAACACCGGGGAGCTGTTTTTT	CASSDLAGGNTGELFF
TRBV9	-	TRBJ2-7	TRBD1	TGTGCCAGCAGCGTAGACCCCATAGCCCCGGGACAGTCCTACGAGCAGTACTTC	CASSVDPIAPGQSYEQYF
TRBV10-2	-	TRBJ1-5	-	TGCGCCAGCAGTGAGTCGGGGGGGGCAGTTCAGCCCCAGCATTTT	CASSESGGAVQPQHF
TRBV6-6	-	TRBJ1-2	TRBD1	TGTGCCAGCAGTTACTTCGAAGGGGGCGTCGTCTATGGCTACACCTTC	CASSYFEGGVVYGYTF
TRBV4-2	-	TRBJ2-3	-	TGTGCCAGCAGCCAAGATCACCGACAGGAGAGGGGAGATACGCAGTATTTT	CASSQDHRQERGDTQYF
TRBV5-1	-	TRBJ2-7	TRBD2	TGCGCCAGCAGCTTGGTAGGGACTAGCGCCTACGAGCAGTACTTC	CASSLVGTSAYEQYF
TRBV5-4	-	TRBJ1-4	-	TGTGCCAGCAGCTTGGGAATGGGAGCAACTAATGAAAAACTGTTTTTT	CASSLGMGATNEKLFF
TRBV29-1	-	TRBJ1-1	-	TGCAGCGTCACCAGGACAGACCTGAACACTGAAGCTTTCTTT	CSVTRTDLNTEAFF
TRBV5-6	-	TRBJ2-5	-	TGTGCCAGCAGCTTCAAAGGGGGTGGAAAAGAGACCCAGTACTTC	CASSFKGGGKETQYF
TRBV11-2	once	TRBJ1-2	-	TGTGCCAGCAGCCCCCCAGGGCGCGAATATGGCTACACCTTC	CASSPPGREYGYTF
TRBV19	-	TRBJ2-5	-	TGTGCCAGTAGTATCTTGGGCCGCCCGGAGACCCAGTACTTC	CASSILGRPETQYF
TRBV7-2	-	TRBJ1-4	TRBD1	TGTGCCAGCAGCTTAGAGAGGGGGCGGGAACTGTTTTTT	CASSLERGRELFF
TRBV2	-	TRBJ1-2	-	TGTGCCAGCAGTGGAGGGTCGGACTATGGCTACACCTTC	CASSGGSDYGYTF
TRBV19	few	TRBJ2-1	-	TGTGCCAGTACCCCCGGCGGTTACAATGAGCAGTTCTTC	CASTPGGYNEQFF
TRBV2	-	TRBJ1-1	-	TGTGCCAGCAGTGTCCTCAAGACAACAGGGCCGCGGGAAGCTTTCTTT	CASSVLKTTGPREAFF
TRBV5-4	-	TRBJ2-3	-	TGTGCCAGCAGCCTACTAGTGGCAGATACGCAGTATTTT	CASSLLVADTQYF
TRBV11-2	-	TRBJ2-1	TRBD1	TGTGCCAGCAGCACCCGGGACAGGGTCATCCACCTTTTCTACAATGAGCAGTTCTTC	CASSTRDRVIHLFYNEQFF
TRBV6-6	-	TRBJ1-3	TRBD1	TGTGCCAGCAGCCCCGGGACAGGGGGGAGAGGAAACACCATATATTTT	CASSPGTGGRGNTIYF
TRBV19	-	TRBJ2-7	TRBD1	TGTGCCAGTAGTCGGGACAGTAACTACGAGCAGTACTTC	CASSRDSNYEQYF
TRBV19	-	TRBJ2-3	-	TGTGCCAGTAGTATACAAGGGGCCACAGATACGCAGTATTTT	CASSIQGATDTQYF
TRBV19	few	TRBJ1-5	-	TGTGCCAGTAGTATACCAGTAACCAATCAGCCCCAGCATTTT	CASSIPVTNQPQHF
TRBV27	-	TRBJ1-2	TRBD1	TGTGCCAGCAGGTTGACAGGGGGCTTAAAAAATGGCTACACCTTC	CASRLTGGLKNGYTF
TRBV18	-	TRBJ1-6	-	TGTGCCAGCTCACCGCTGACAGTAGAGAATTCACCCCTCCACTTT	CASSPLTVENSPLHF
TRBV28	few	TRBJ1-1	-	TGTGCCAGCAGTCCCAGGAACACTGAAGCTTTCTTT	CASSPRNTEAFF
TRBV9	once	TRBJ1-2	TRBD1	TGTGCCAGCAGCGCGGAGACAGGGGGTGGCTACACCTTC	CASSAETGGGYTF
TRBV10-3	-	TRBJ1-5	-	TGTGCCACGAAGGGGGAAAAAATGGACAATCAGCCCCAGCATTTT	CATKGEKMDNQPQHF